This TCR beta chain was captured by sequencing in a study of blood T cell repertoires in COVID-19. The wider study: Sites in the United States, Italy and Spain provided acute and convalescent COVID-19 samples.

Method: immunoSEQ multiplex PCR; TCRdb's copy keeps in-frame clones and lacks some. The profile shows under 250,000 clones, around 80% of them singletons. J lost 6 bases, V lost 4 bases, and 5 bases had no gene match. Germline V gene sequence: CDR1 SQVTM, CDR2 ANQGSEA. CDR3 length: 12 amino acids. The chain is built from TRBV29-1 and TRBJ1-2, with 7 bases that match TRBD1. The receptor was derived from a woman in her 70s with acute or convalescent COVID-19. The sample consisted of peripheral blood. For the CDR3, the DNA is TGCAGCGTTGGAGACAGGGTGGATGGCTACACCTTC. Residues: CSVGDRVDGYTF.